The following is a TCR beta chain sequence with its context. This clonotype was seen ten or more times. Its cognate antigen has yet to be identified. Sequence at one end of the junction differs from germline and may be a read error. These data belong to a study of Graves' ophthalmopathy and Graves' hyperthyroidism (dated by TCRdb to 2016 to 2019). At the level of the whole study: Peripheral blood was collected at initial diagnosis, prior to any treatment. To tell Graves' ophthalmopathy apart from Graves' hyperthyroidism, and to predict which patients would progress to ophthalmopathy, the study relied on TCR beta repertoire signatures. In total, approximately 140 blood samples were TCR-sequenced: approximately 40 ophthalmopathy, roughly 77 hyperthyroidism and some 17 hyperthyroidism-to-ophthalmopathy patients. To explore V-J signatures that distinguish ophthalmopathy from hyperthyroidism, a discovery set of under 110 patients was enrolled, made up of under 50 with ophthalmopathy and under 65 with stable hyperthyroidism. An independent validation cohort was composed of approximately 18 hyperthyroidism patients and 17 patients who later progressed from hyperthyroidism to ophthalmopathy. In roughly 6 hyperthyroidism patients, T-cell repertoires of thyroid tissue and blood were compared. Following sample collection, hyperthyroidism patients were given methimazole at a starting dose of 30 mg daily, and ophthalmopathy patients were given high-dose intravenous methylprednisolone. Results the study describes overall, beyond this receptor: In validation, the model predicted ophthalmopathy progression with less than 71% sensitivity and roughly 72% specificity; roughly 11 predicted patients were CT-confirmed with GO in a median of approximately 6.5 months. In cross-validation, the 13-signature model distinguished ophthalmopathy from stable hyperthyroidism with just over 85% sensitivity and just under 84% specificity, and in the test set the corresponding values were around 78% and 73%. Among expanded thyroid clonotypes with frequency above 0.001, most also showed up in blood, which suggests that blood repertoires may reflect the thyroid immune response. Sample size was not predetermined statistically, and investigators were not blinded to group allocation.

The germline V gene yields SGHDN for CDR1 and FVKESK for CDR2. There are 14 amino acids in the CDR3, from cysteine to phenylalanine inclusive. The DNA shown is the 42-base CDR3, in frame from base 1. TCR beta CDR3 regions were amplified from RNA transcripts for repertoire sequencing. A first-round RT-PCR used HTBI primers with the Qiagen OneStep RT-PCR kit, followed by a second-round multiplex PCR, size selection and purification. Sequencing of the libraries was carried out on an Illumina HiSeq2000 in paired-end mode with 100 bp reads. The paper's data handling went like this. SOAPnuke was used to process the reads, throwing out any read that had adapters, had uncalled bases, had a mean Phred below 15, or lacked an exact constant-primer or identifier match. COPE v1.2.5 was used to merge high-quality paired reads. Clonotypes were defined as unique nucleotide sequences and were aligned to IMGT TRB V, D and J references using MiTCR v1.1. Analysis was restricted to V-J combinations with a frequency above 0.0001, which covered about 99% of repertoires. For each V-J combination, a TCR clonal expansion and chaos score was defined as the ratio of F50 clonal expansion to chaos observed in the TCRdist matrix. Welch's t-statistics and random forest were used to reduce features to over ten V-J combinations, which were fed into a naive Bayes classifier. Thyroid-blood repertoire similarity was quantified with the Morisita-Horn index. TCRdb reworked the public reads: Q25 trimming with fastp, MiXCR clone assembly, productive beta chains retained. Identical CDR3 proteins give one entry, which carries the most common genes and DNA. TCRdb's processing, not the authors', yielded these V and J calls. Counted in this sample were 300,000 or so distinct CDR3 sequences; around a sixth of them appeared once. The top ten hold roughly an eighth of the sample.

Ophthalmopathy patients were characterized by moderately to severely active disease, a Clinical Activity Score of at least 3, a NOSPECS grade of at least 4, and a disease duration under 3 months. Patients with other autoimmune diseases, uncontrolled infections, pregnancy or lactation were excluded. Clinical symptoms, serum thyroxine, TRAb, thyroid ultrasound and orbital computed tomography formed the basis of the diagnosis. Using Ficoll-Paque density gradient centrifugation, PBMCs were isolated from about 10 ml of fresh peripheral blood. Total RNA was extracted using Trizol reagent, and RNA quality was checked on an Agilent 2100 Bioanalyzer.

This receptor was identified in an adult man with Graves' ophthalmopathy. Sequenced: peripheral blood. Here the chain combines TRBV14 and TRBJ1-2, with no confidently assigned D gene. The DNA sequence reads TGTGCCAGCAGCCAAGATCCCGCCCCCTATAGCTACACCTTC. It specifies CASSQDPAPYSYTF. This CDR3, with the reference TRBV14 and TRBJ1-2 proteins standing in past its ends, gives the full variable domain EAGVTQFPSHSVIEKGQTVTLRCDPISGHDNLYWYRRVMGKEIKFLLHFVKESKQDESGMPNNRFLAERTGGTYSTLKVQPAELEDSGVYFCASSQDPAPYSYTFGSGTRLTVV.